These 6 T cell receptor beta chains were all obtained from the same sample, sequenced in a study of CD8 T cells in ankylosing spondylitis. TCRdb used MiXCR to reprocess the 5' RACE reads, holding one entry per CDR3 protein. Of around 150,000 distinct CDR3 sequences detected, about 7% appear once; the ten largest clones hold 9.5% to 15%. What was sequenced was blood, either unsorted or a sorted T cell fraction (not recorded which). The source is a female donor with ankylosing spondylitis or in good health (not recorded which).

This clonotype was seen repeatedly, ten times or more. This chain links TRBV18 with TRBJ1-2, with 8 bases that match TRBD1. This CDR3 has 15 residues. With 2 bases clipped from V and 4 bases from J, the junction kept 6 bases outside the gene matches. The germline CDR1 and CDR2 sequences are KGHSH and LQKENI. The DNA for the CDR3 is TGTGCCAGCTCACCAGAGACAGGGGTGGTCTATGGCTACACCTTC. Its translation is CASSPETGVVYGYTF. Together with reference TRBV18 and TRBJ1-2, the CDR3 gives the full variable domain: NAGVMQNPRHLVRRRGQEARLRCSPMKGHSHVYWYRQLPEEGLKFMVYLQKENIIDESGMPKERFSAEFPKEGPSILRIQQVVRGDSAAYFCASSPETGVVYGYTFGSGTRLTVV.

This clonotype was counted between two and nine times. The chain combines TRBV7-2 with TRBJ1-6; no definite D call. V was cut by 5 bases and J by 10 bases, with 15 bases left in between. The CDR3 is made up of 14 amino acids. In germline, CDR1 is SGHTA, CDR2 FQGNSA. The CDR3 coding sequence is TGTGCCAGCAGCCCCCGGTCGATAGGATCACCCCTCCACTTT. Its translation is CASSPRSIGSPLHF. The complete variable domain, with remaining parts taken from reference TRBV7-2 and TRBJ1-6, reads GAGVSQSPSNKVTEKGKDVELRCDPISGHTALYWYRQSLGQGLEFLIYFQGNSAPDKSGLPSDRFSAERTGGSVSTLTIQRTQQEDSAVYLCASSPRSIGSPLHFGNGTRLTVT.

This clonotype has a count of ten or more. The gene calls are TRBV7-9 and TRBJ2-5, with D unclear. CDR3 length equals 13 residues. The germline gives CDR1 SEHNR, CDR2 FQNEAQ (reference sequence). V lost 3 bases to trimming and J lost 5 bases, with 10 bases between them. CDR3 residues: CASSFGNGETQYF. The CDR3 coding sequence is TGTGCCAGCAGCTTTGGCAACGGGGAGACCCAGTACTTC.

This clonotype was detected many times. V usage is TRBV5-1 and J usage is TRBJ2-2, with 10 bases fitting TRBD2. Germline V gene sequence: CDR1 SGHRS, CDR2 YFSETQ. This CDR3 contains 15 residues. The V gene end was trimmed by 1 base and the J gene end by 6 bases; junction bases not matched to a gene: 3. The CDR3 DNA reads as TGCGCCAGCAGCTTGCAACTAGCGGGGCCCGGGGAGCTGTTTTTT. Translated, it gives CASSLQLAGPGELFF.

This clonotype was counted at least ten times. V gene TRBV10-3 combines with J gene TRBJ1-2, with TRBD1 identical over 8 bases. The V gene end was trimmed by 4 bases and the J gene end by 5 bases; junction bases not matched to a gene: 3. This CDR3 region has 13 residues. The V gene's germline CDR1 is ENHRY and CDR2 SYGVKD. This CDR3 is CAISADRVYGYTF. CDR3 bases: TGTGCCATCAGTGCGGACAGGGTTTATGGCTACACCTTC.

The table lists this clonotype with many counts. V is TRBV5-1 and J is TRBJ1-2; no clear D gene. Trimming took off 0 bases at V and 8 bases at J, with 11 bases between the two ends. CDR3 size: 13 residues. Germline CDR1 and CDR2: SGHRS and YFSETQ. Here the CDR3 reads CASSLEGASGYTF. CDR3 sequence (DNA): TGCGCCAGCAGCTTGGAAGGAGCCTCCGGCTACACCTTC.